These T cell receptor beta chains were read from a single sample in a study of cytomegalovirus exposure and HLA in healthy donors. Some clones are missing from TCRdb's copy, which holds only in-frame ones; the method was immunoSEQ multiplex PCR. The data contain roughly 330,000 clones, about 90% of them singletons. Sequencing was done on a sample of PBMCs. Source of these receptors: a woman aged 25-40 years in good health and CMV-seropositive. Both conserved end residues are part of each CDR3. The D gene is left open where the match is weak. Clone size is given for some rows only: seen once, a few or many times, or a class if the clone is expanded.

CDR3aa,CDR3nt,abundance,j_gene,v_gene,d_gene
CASSFRDRGRGVEAFF,TGTGCCAGCAGTTTTAGGGACAGGGGAAGGGGCGTTGAAGCTTTCTTT,.,TRBJ1-1,TRBV28,TRBD1
CASSTQGATGELFF,TGTGCCAGCAGCACACAGGGCGCCACCGGGGAGCTGTTTTTT,.,TRBJ2-2,TRBV9,.
CASSFRTGEYEQYF,TGTGCCAGCAGTTTCAGGACAGGGGAATACGAGCAGTACTTC,.,TRBJ2-7,TRBV27,TRBD1
CASSQGTGATDTQYF,TGCGCCAGCAGCCAAGGGACAGGGGCCACAGATACGCAGTATTTT,.,TRBJ2-3,TRBV4-3,TRBD1
CASSGEVLGLAGYEQYF,TGTGCCAGCAGTGGAGAGGTGCTAGGACTAGCGGGATACGAGCAGTACTTC,.,TRBJ2-7,TRBV6-1,TRBD2
CASSLFRQGAARDYYGYTF,TGCGCCAGCAGCTTGTTCCGCCAGGGGGCTGCAAGAGACTATTATGGCTACACCTTC,.,TRBJ1-2,TRBV5-1,TRBD1
CASSLSGTSGEKLFF,TGTGCCAGCAGTTTATCCGGGACATCAGGGGAAAAACTGTTTTTT,once,TRBJ1-4,TRBV27,.
CASSLSTGNQETQYF,TGCGCCAGCAGCCTATCGACAGGGAACCAAGAGACCCAGTACTTC,.,TRBJ2-5,TRBV5-1,TRBD1
CASSGRGRYEQYF,TGCGCCAGCAGCGGGAGGGGGAGGTACGAGCAGTACTTC,.,TRBJ2-7,TRBV5-1,.
CASSVAWSGGGYTF,TGTGCCAGCAGCGTAGCTTGGTCCGGCGGGGGCTACACCTTC,.,TRBJ1-2,TRBV9,.
CASSPGYGEQYF,TGTGCCAGCAGCCCCGGGTACGGCGAGCAGTACTTC,.,TRBJ2-7,TRBV7-3,.
CASRPRLGETQYF,TGTGCCAGCCGCCCTCGTTTGGGGGAGACCCAGTACTTC,.,TRBJ2-5,TRBV27,.
CASSSGRRLYQETQYF,TGTGCCAGCAGCTCTGGACGGAGACTATACCAAGAGACCCAGTACTTC,.,TRBJ2-5,TRBV7-8,.
CASSLKAGSMGTQYF,TGCGCCAGCAGCTTAAAAGCGGGTTCTATGGGGACCCAGTACTTC,.,TRBJ2-5,TRBV5-1,.
CASSVGTRAETQYF,TGTGCCAGCAGCGTAGGGACTAGAGCGGAGACCCAGTACTTC,.,TRBJ2-5,TRBV9,TRBD2
CASSFRAGAGNEQFF,TGTGCCAGCAGCTTTAGGGCGGGAGCTGGTAATGAGCAGTTCTTC,.,TRBJ2-1,TRBV11-3,TRBD2
CASSLGGGNQPQHF,TGTGCCAGCAGTTTAGGGGGCGGCAATCAGCCCCAGCATTTT,.,TRBJ1-5,TRBV28,.
CASSSVNYGYTF,TGTGCCAGCAGTTCCGTTAACTATGGCTACACCTTC,.,TRBJ1-2,TRBV28,.